Listed here are 9 T cell receptor beta chains from one sample, sequenced in a study of cytomegalovirus exposure and HLA in healthy donors. The PCR used 60 Vbeta and 13 Jbeta primers. Assay used: immunoSEQ multiplex PCR; TCRdb lists only in-frame clones, some missing. The data contain under 80,000 clones, approximately 71% of them seen just once; the ten biggest clones take up around 7%. Material for sequencing was PBMCs. These receptors originate from a woman aged 40 to 55 in good health and CMV-seronegative.

V gene TRBV5-1 combines with J gene TRBJ2-7; D may be TRBD2 (6 bases). The CDR3 is 15 amino acids. V dropped 5 bases and J dropped 0 bases, with 15 bases sitting between them. Germline CDR1 is SGHRS and CDR2 is YFSETQ. CDR3 region: CASRLGTVSSYEQYF. CDR3 DNA sequence: TGCGCCAGCAGACTCGGGACTGTTAGCTCCTACGAGCAGTACTTC.

V gene TRBV5-6 combines with J gene TRBJ2-2; D is undetermined. The CDR3 is 13 amino acids. Trimming took 2 bases from V and 7 from J, leaving 9 bases between them. Germline V gene lookup returns CDR1 SGHDT and CDR2 YYEEEE. In DNA, the CDR3 is TGTGCCAGCAGCTTACCCTCCGGCGGGGAGCTGTTTTTT. Its translation is CASSLPSGGELFF. Supplemented by reference TRBV5-6 and TRBJ2-2, the full variable domain reads DAGVTQSPTHLIKTRGQQVTLRCSPKSGHDTVSWYQQALGQGPQFIFQYYEEEERQRGNFPDRFSGHQFPNYSSELNVNALLLGDSALYLCASSLPSGGELFFGEGSRLTVL.

CDR3 DNA sequence: TGTGCCAGTAGTAAGACTAGCGGGGCATACGAGCAGTACTTC. Residues: CASSKTSGAYEQYF. The chain employs TRBV19 and TRBJ2-7, with 11 bases lining up with TRBD2. The germline CDR1 and CDR2 sequences are LNHDA and SQIVND (reference sequence). V was pared by 4 bases and J by 4 bases, with 3 bases of the junction left unmatched. The CDR3 extends over 14 amino acids.

V gene TRBV10-3 combines with J gene TRBJ1-1, with D possibly matching TRBD1 (6 bases). V lost 7 bases and J lost 4, with 13 bases in between. This CDR3 is 13 amino acids long. In germline, CDR1 is ENHRY, CDR2 SYGVKD. CDR3 in amino acids: CAIISDSGTEAFF. In DNA, the CDR3 is TGTGCCATCATTTCGGACAGTGGCACTGAAGCTTTCTTT.

This chain connects TRBV2 to TRBJ2-6, with TRBD1 matching 9 bases. Unmatched junction bases numbered 3, after V lost 6 bases and J lost 3 bases. This CDR3 is built from 15 residues. Germline V gene lookup returns CDR1 SNHLY and CDR2 FYNNEI. This chain's CDR3 is CASSQTGGGANVLTF. The CDR3 DNA reads TGTGCCAGCAGCCAGACAGGGGGTGGGGCCAACGTCCTGACTTTC.

V gene TRBV10-2 combines with J gene TRBJ2-7, with 7 bases identical to TRBD1. CDR1 is WSHSY and CDR2 is SAAADI in the germline V gene. The V and J ends lost 1 base and 1 base, in that order; junction bases with no gene match: 4. The length of the CDR3 is 15 residues. The CDR3 protein is CASSEWNRGSYEQYF. CDR3 nucleotides: TGCGCCAGCAGTGAGTGGAACAGGGGTTCCTACGAGCAGTACTTC.

J is TRBJ2-1 and V is TRBV6-4; possibly TRBD2 for D (7 bases). The CDR3 loop spans 16 amino acids. V was pared by 2 bases and J by 8 bases, with 19 bases between. Looked up from germline, CDR1 is MRHNA and CDR2 is SNTAGT. CDR3 sequence reads: CASSDRGAGLVDEQFF. CDR3 sequence (DNA): TGTGCCAGCAGTGACCGGGGGGCAGGGTTGGTCGATGAGCAGTTCTTC.

CDR3 region: CASSSSTGASTEAFF. The CDR3 DNA reads as TGTGCCAGCAGCTCATCCACAGGGGCGAGTACTGAAGCTTTCTTT. This chain joins TRBV11-2 and TRBJ1-1; 7 bases are shared with TRBD1. The CDR3 runs 15 residues. Germline loops: CDR1 SGHAT, CDR2 FQNNGV. The V segment lost 4 bases and the J segment 5 bases; nucleotides outside the gene matches: 10. The whole variable domain, filled in from reference TRBV11-2 and TRBJ1-1, reads EAGVAQSPRYKIIEKRQSVAFWCNPISGHATLYWYQQILGQGPKLLIQFQNNGVVDDSQLPKDRFSAERLKGVDSTLKIQPAKLEDSAVYLCASSSSTGASTEAFFGQGTRLTVV.

A few counts support this clone. This CDR3 is CASSEATGVGQETQYF. The CDR3 region has the DNA TGTGCCAGCAGTGAAGCTACAGGGGTAGGACAAGAGACCCAGTACTTC. The V gene is TRBV6-1, the J gene TRBJ2-5; 7 bases are a match to TRBD1. V gave up 0 bases and J gave up 2 bases; unmatched junction bases: 6. In germline, CDR1 is MNHNS, CDR2 SASEGT. This CDR3 contains 16 residues.